The following is a T cell receptor (beta chain) sequence with its context. Its antigen remains unknown. The data belong to a study of shared clonotypes between healthy human individuals. Study outcomes and limitations: Despite large depth, rarefaction showed incomplete sorted-subset sequencing.

CD8 cells regarded as naive lacked CD45RO, were positively chosen for CCR7, and omitted terminally differentiated effector memory CD45RA+ cells. This CDR3 contains 15 residues. V was pared by 8 bases and J by 7 bases, with 14 bases of the junction left unmatched. Germline V gene lookup returns CDR1 MNHEY and CDR2 SMNVEV (reference sequence). Authors' processing steps: Filtering of immunoSEQ junctional sequences could not match full-length read filtering. Here immunoSEQ multiplex PCR was the method, and the copy in TCRdb shows in-frame clones only, minus some. Clonal size and the V and J genes are those of that table, whereas D and trimming came from the DNA. The sample contains around 650,000 clones, roughly 96% of which appear only once.

The receptor's source is a woman younger than 45 in good health. The chain employs TRBV27 and TRBJ1-1, with 9 bases fitting TRBD1. The material sequenced was naive CD8+ T cells sorted from blood. This chain's CDR3 is CASSSWTGVSNEAFF. The CDR3 bases are TGTGCCAGCTCCTCCTGGACAGGGGTAAGCAATGAAGCTTTCTTT.